The 24 T cell receptor beta chains below were found in one sample sequenced in a study of blood T cell repertoires in COVID-19. Assay: immunoSEQ multiplex PCR; the TCRdb copy retains only in-frame clones and omits some. The sample shows roughly 130,000 clones, 90% of them seen only once. Sequencing was performed on peripheral blood. These receptors were obtained from a man in his fifties or sixties with COVID-19, enrolled during active disease.

This clone was seen a single time. V gene TRBV18 combines with J gene TRBJ2-7, with D perhaps matching TRBD2 (6 bases). V lost 3 bases, J lost 3 bases, and 12 bases lay in between. Germline CDR1 is KGHSH and CDR2 is LQKENI. The CDR3 extends over 14 amino acids. The CDR3 loop reads CASSPRRENYEQYF. CDR3 coding DNA: TGTGCCAGCTCACCCCGCCGGGAGAACTACGAGCAGTACTTC.

Within the sample, this clone is medium-sized. The chain joins TRBV29-1 to TRBJ1-2; the D is unclear. This CDR3 is 13 amino acids long. Germline V gene data show CDR1 as SQVTM and CDR2 as ANQGSEA. Deletions cut 7 bases from V and 2 bases from J, with 14 bases between. The CDR3 is CSGTLGENYGYTF. CDR3 sequence (DNA): TGCAGCGGTACCCTCGGGGAGAACTATGGCTACACCTTC. Full variable domain (remainder filled in from reference TRBV29-1 and TRBJ1-2): SAVISQKPSRDICQRGTSLTIQCQVDSQVTMMFWYRQQPGQSLTLIATANQGSEATYESGFVIDKFPISRPNLTFSTLTVSNMSPEDSSIYLCSGTLGENYGYTFGSGTRLTVV.

The chain uses TRBV10-3 and TRBJ2-1; 7 bases agree with TRBD1. Germline V gives CDR1 ENHRY, CDR2 SYGVKD. Germline trimming cut 5 bases from V and 3 bases from J; bases unmatched to any gene: 4. CDR3 length: 14 amino acids. The CDR3 reads CAISRQGDYNEQFF. CDR3 sequence (DNA): TGTGCCATCAGTAGGCAGGGGGACTACAATGAGCAGTTCTTC.

The V gene is TRBV15, the J gene TRBJ1-2; D is uncertain. The CDR3 is 15 residues long. Germline V gene data show CDR1 as LNHNV and CDR2 as YYDKDF (reference sequence). V lost 0 bases to trimming and J lost 0 bases, with 8 bases between them. The CDR3 region has the DNA TGTGCCACCAGCAGAGATCGCCAGGCTAACTATGGCTACACCTTC. Translating gives CATSRDRQANYGYTF.

This chain links TRBV5-1 with TRBJ2-2; D is perhaps TRBD2 (7 bases). CDR1 is SGHRS, CDR2 YFSETQ, per germline. The CDR3 runs 15 residues. Deletions cut 1 base from V and 4 bases from J, with 11 bases between. The CDR3 loop reads CASSLFGGRTGELFF. CDR3 in DNA: TGCGCCAGCAGCTTGTTCGGGGGGCGCACCGGGGAGCTGTTTTTT.

The rearrangement links TRBV4-3 to TRBJ2-2; 12 bases map to TRBD2. Germline values: CDR1 LGHNA, CDR2 YSLEER. The V segment lost 0 bases and the J segment 5 bases; nucleotides outside the gene matches: 7. This CDR3 has 18 residues. Here the CDR3 reads CASSQEPSGRAGTGELFF. The CDR3 bases are TGCGCCAGCAGCCAAGAGCCTAGCGGGAGGGCCGGGACCGGGGAGCTGTTTTTT.

This rearrangement joins TRBV20-1 to TRBJ1-1, with 9 bases aligning to TRBD1. Germline lookup yields CDR1 DFQATT and CDR2 SNEGSKA (reference sequence). Trimming at V came to 3 bases and at J to 9 bases, leaving 2 bases not matched to a gene. The CDR3 spans 11 residues. The CDR3 sequence: CSASYRGQAFF. The CDR3 nucleotides are TGCAGTGCTAGTTACAGGGGGCAAGCTTTCTTT.

Only one count was recorded for this clone. V gene TRBV18 combines with J gene TRBJ2-2, with TRBD2 as a possible D gene (6 bases). The V gene's germline CDR1 is KGHSH and CDR2 LQKENI. There are 13 residues in the CDR3. V lost 0 bases, J lost 11 bases, and 10 bases lay in between. The CDR3 loop is CASSPPGGEELFF. In DNA form, the CDR3 reads TGTGCCAGCTCACCACCGGGAGGAGAAGAGCTGTTTTTT.

This rearrangement joins TRBV5-1 to TRBJ2-4, with a tentative D call TRBD1 (6 bases). The CDR3 is 14 amino acids. Germline lookup yields CDR1 SGHRS and CDR2 YFSETQ. Deletions cut 5 bases from V and 5 bases from J, with 14 bases between. CDR3 nucleotides: TGCGCCAGCAGTCAGGCAGGGGCCGAAAACATTCAGTACTTC. This translates into CASSQAGAENIQYF.

This clone was detected once. The J gene is TRBJ1-2, the V gene TRBV7-2; 10 bases align to TRBD1. This CDR3 has 14 amino acids. CDR1 is SGHTA and CDR2 is FQGNSA in the germline V gene. The junction had 8 bases not matched to a gene; V was cut back by 5 bases and J by 8 bases. CDR3 DNA sequence: TGTGCCAGCAGCATCCGACAGGGGGCTTTCGGCTACACCTTC. Protein product: CASSIRQGAFGYTF.

V and J are TRBV25-1 and TRBJ2-3; D remains unclear. V dropped 2 bases and J dropped 1 base, with 4 bases sitting between them. The CDR3 is 13 amino acids. Per germline, CDR1 MGHDK and CDR2 SYGVNS. The CDR3 DNA reads TGTGCCAGCAGTGAACCCGGCACAGATACGCAGTATTTT. Protein sequence: CASSEPGTDTQYF. Full variable domain (missing parts from reference TRBV25-1 and TRBJ2-3): EADIYQTPRYLVIGTGKKITLECSQTMGHDKMYWYQQDPGMELHLIHYSYGVNSTEKGDLSSESTVSRIRTEHFPLTLESARPSHTSQYLCASSEPGTDTQYFGPGTRLTVL.

The rearrangement links TRBV7-9 to TRBJ2-1, with D uncertain. The CDR3 sequence is 15 residues long. Germline CDR1 is SEHNR and CDR2 is FQNEAQ (reference sequence). The V and J ends lost 0 bases and 0 bases respectively, with 6 bases between them. CDR3 sequence reads: CASSLAAYSYNEQFF. CDR3 sequence (DNA): TGTGCCAGCAGCTTAGCCGCCTACTCCTACAATGAGCAGTTCTTC.

The chain is built from TRBV3-1 (or the pseudogene TRBV3-2) and TRBJ1-3, with TRBD1 identical over 7 bases. There are 15 residues in the CDR3. Germline CDR1 is LGHDT and CDR2 is YNNKEL (reference sequence). The J segment lost 0 bases and the V segment lost 4 bases, leaving 3 bases of the junction unmatched. This chain's CDR3 is CASSPWDSSGNTIYF. The DNA for the CDR3 is TGTGCCAGCAGCCCCTGGGACAGCTCTGGAAACACCATATATTTT.

V gene TRBV28 combines with J gene TRBJ1-3; the D gene is possibly TRBD1 (5 bases). This CDR3 is 17 amino acids long. Germline V lookup: CDR1 MDHEN, CDR2 SYDVKM. V was cut by 3 bases and J by 0 bases, with 15 bases left in between. The CDR3 sequence: CASSLGEGFSSGNTIYF. Written as DNA, the CDR3 is TGTGCCAGCAGTTTGGGGGAGGGGTTTTCCTCTGGAAACACCATATATTTT. Supplemented by reference TRBV28 and TRBJ1-3, the full variable domain reads DVKVTQSSRYLVKRTGEKVFLECVQDMDHENMFWYRQDPGLGLRLIYFSYDVKMKEKGDIPEGYSVSREKKERFSLILESASTNQTSMYLCASSLGEGFSSGNTIYFGEGSWLTVV.

The CDR3 DNA reads TGTGCCAGCAGTGAAGGGCGGACTAGCGGGAGTTTCGGTGAGACCCAGTACTTC. Encoded protein: CASSEGRTSGSFGETQYF. This chain joins TRBV6-1 and TRBJ2-5; TRBD2 agrees at 13 bases. CDR1 is MNHNS, CDR2 SASEGT, per germline. This CDR3 is built from 18 residues. Trimming removed 1 base from V and 5 bases from J; junction bases left unmatched: 10.

CDR3 DNA: TGTGCCAGCAGTTCTCGGACAGTTGAAGCTTTCTTT. This sequence encodes CASSSRTVEAFF. This chain uses TRBV6-2 or TRBV6-3 with TRBJ1-1, with D perhaps matching TRBD1 (6 bases). V gave up 4 bases and J gave up 7 bases, with 10 bases separating them. The CDR3 is 12 amino acids. CDR1 is MNHEY and CDR2 is SVGEGT in the germline V gene.

The chain has TRBV27 and TRBJ2-4, with 13 bases that match TRBD2. CDR3 length equals 16 residues. Germline loops: CDR1 MNHEY, CDR2 SMNVEV (reference sequence). The V gene end was trimmed by 5 bases and the J gene end by 3 bases; junction bases not matched to a gene: 4. The CDR3 loop reads CASSLTSGRDKNIQYF. CDR3 nucleotides: TGTGCCAGCAGTCTCACTAGCGGGAGGGACAAAAACATTCAGTACTTC.

This sequence joins TRBV12-5 and TRBJ2-7, with TRBD1 identical over 9 bases. Germline-derived CDR1 and CDR2 are LGHNT and FRNRAP. The CDR3 is 17 residues long. V lost 2 bases, J lost 5 bases, and 13 bases stayed unmatched. The CDR3 here is CASGLFPDRGVDNEQYF. The CDR3 DNA is TGTGCTAGTGGTTTGTTCCCGGACAGGGGTGTGGATAACGAGCAGTACTTC.

CDR3 sequence (DNA): TGCGCCAGCAGTGATCCTAGCGGCGAACTAGATACGCAGTATTTT. This translates into CASSDPSGELDTQYF. The chain combines TRBV10-2 with TRBJ2-3; 7 bases are shared with TRBD2. CDR1 and CDR2 from the germline V gene are WSHSY and SAAADI. V was clipped by 3 bases and J by 5 bases; unmatched bases: 8. CDR3 length: 15 amino acids.

CDR3: CASSALSATGTDEQYF. In DNA, the CDR3 is TGTGCCAGTAGTGCTCTATCGGCGACAGGGACGGACGAGCAGTACTTC. The chain employs TRBV19 and TRBJ2-7; 7 nucleotides line up with TRBD1. There are 16 residues in the CDR3. V was clipped by 5 bases and J by 5 bases; unmatched bases: 15. From germline, CDR1 is LNHDA and CDR2 SQIVND (reference sequence).

The rearrangement joins TRBV19 to TRBJ1-4, with D unclear. Looked up from germline, CDR1 is LNHDA and CDR2 is SQIVND (reference sequence). V lost 5 bases and J lost 2, with 9 bases in between. This CDR3 region has 14 residues. In nucleotides, the CDR3 is TGTGCCAGTAGTTCGGGGTCGACTAATGAAAAACTGTTTTTT. It encodes CASSSGSTNEKLFF.

The J gene is TRBJ1-2, the V gene TRBV6-1; the match to TRBD1 covers 12 bases. The CDR3 has 15 amino acids. CDR1 MNHNS and CDR2 SASEGT come from the germline V gene. The V and J ends lost 1 base and 8 bases, in that order; junction bases with no gene match: 5. This CDR3 reads CASSEGGQGAEGYTF. CDR3 in DNA: TGTGCCAGCAGTGAAGGGGGACAGGGGGCAGAAGGCTACACCTTC.

The genes are TRBV6-6 and TRBJ2-7, with 8 bases matching TRBD1. The germline V gene encodes CDR1 MNHNY and CDR2 SVGAGI (reference sequence). The CDR3 has 15 residues. The ends lost 2 bases at V and 3 bases at J; junction bases unmatched: 6. The CDR3 sequence: CASSYLNRGDYEQYF. The CDR3 nucleotides read TGTGCCAGCAGTTACCTCAACAGGGGGGACTACGAGCAGTACTTC.

This clone was found once. This rearrangement joins TRBV27 to TRBJ1-5; no clear D. V gave up 1 base and J gave up 4 bases, with 5 bases separating them. Germline CDR1 reads MNHEY; CDR2 reads SMNVEV (reference sequence). The CDR3 totals 13 residues. The CDR3 DNA reads TGTGCCAGCAGTTTATATCGGAATCAGCCCCAGCATTTT. Amino acids: CASSLYRNQPQHF.